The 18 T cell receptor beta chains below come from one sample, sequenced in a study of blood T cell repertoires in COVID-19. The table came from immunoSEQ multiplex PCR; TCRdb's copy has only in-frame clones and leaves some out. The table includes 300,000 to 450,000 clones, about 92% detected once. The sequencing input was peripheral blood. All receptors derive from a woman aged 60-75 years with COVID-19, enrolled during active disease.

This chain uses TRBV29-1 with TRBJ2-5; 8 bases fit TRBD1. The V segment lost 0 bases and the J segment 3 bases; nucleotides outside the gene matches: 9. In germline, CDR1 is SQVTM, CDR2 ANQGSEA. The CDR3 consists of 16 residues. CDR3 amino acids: CSVEDQGANLEETQYF. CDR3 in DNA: TGCAGCGTTGAAGATCAGGGGGCCAATTTGGAAGAGACCCAGTACTTC.

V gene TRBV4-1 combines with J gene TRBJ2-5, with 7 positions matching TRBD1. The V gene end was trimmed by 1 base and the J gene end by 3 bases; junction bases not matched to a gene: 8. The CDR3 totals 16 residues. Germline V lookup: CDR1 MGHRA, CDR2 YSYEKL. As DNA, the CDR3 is TGCGCCAGCAGCCAAGGCCACGGCACAGGGGAAGAGACCCAGTACTTC. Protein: CASSQGHGTGEETQYF.

CDR3 nucleotide sequence: TGTGCCAGCAGCTCCGGACAGGGGGCGGGGACTGAAGCTTTCTTT. Its translation: CASSSGQGAGTEAFF. V is TRBV7-9 and J is TRBJ1-1, with TRBD1 identical over 11 bases. V was pared by 4 bases and J by 5 bases, with 6 bases of the junction left unmatched. The CDR3 has 15 residues. The V gene's germline CDR1 is SEHNR and CDR2 FQNEAQ (reference sequence). Looking up the rest from reference TRBV7-9 and TRBJ1-1 gives the full variable domain: DTGVSQNPRHKITKRGQNVTFRCDPISEHNRLYWYRQTLGQGPEFLTYFQNEAQLEKSRLLSDRFSAERPKGSFSTLEIQRTEQGDSAMYLCASSSGQGAGTEAFFGQGTRLTVV.

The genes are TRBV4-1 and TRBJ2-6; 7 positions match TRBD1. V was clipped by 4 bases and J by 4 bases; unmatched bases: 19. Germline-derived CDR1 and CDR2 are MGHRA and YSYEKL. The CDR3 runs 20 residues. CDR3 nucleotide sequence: TGCGCCAGCAGCCCGGGCGTTGGGCAGGGGGTTTTCTCAGGGGCCAACGTCCTGACTTTC. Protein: CASSPGVGQGVFSGANVLTF.

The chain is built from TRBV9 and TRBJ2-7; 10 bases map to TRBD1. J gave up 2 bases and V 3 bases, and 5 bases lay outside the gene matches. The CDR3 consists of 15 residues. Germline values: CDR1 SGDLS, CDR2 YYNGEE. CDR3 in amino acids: CASSAGGQGPYEQYF. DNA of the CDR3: TGTGCCAGCAGCGCCGGGGGACAGGGGCCCTACGAGCAGTACTTC.

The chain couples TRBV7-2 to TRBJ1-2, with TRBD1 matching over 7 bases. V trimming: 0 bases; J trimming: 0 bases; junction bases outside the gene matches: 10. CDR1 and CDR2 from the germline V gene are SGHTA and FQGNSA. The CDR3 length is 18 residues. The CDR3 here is CASSLAGHRGNTNYGYTF. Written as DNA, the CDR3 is TGTGCCAGCAGCTTAGCAGGGCACAGGGGTAACACTAACTATGGCTACACCTTC.

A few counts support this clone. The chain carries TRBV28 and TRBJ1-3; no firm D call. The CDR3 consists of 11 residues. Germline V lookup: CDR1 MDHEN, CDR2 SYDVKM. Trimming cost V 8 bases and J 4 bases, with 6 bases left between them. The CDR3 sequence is CASGEGNTIYF. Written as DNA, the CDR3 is TGTGCCAGCGGGGAGGGAAACACCATATATTTT.

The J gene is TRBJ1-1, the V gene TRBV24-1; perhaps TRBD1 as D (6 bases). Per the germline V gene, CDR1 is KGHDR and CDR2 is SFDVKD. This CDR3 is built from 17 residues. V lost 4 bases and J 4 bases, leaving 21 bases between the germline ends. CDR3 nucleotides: TGTGCCACCAGTGACACCCGGCGGGGGGGCTCTTCCACTGAAGCTTTCTTT. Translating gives CATSDTRRGGSSTEAFF.

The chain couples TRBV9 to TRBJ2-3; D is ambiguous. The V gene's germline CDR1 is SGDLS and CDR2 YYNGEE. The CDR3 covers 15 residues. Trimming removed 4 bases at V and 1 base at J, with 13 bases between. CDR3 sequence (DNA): TGTGCCAGCAGCAACAGCTTTCTCCGCACAGATACGCAGTATTTT. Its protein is CASSNSFLRTDTQYF.

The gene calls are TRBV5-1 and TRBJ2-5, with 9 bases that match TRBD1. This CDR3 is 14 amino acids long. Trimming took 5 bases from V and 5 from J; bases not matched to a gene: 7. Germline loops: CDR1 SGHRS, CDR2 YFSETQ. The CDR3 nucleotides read TGCGCCAGCAGAGAACAGGGGGCGCGGGAGACCCAGTACTTC. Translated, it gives CASREQGARETQYF.

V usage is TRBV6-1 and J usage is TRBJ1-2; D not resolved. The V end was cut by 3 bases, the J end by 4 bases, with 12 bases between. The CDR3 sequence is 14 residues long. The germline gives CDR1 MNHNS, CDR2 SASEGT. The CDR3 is CASSELYSSYGYTF. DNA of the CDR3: TGTGCCAGCAGTGAGCTATATTCGAGCTATGGCTACACCTTC.

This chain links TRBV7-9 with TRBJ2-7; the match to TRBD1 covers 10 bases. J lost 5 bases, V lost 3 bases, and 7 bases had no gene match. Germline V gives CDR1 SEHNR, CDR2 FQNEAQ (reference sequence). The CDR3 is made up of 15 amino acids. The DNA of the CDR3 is TGTGCCAGCAGCTTTGGGACAGGGGATCTAGACGAGCAGTACTTC. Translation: CASSFGTGDLDEQYF.

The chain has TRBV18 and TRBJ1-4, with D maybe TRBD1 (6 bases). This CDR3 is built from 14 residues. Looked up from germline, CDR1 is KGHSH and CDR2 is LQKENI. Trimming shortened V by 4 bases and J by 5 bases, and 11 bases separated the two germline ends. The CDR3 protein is CASSRYQGNEKLFF. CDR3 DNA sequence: TGTGCCAGCTCACGGTACCAGGGGAATGAAAAACTGTTTTTT. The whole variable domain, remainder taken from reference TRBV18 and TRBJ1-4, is NAGVMQNPRHLVRRRGQEARLRCSPMKGHSHVYWYRQLPEEGLKFMVYLQKENIIDESGMPKERFSAEFPKEGPSILRIQQVVRGDSAAYFCASSRYQGNEKLFFGSGTQLSVL.

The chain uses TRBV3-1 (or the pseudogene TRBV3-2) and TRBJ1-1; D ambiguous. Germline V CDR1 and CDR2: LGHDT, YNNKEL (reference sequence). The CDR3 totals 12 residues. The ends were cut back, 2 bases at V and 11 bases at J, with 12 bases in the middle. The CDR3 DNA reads TGTGCCAGCAGCCAACCCCCCGGAGGGGCTTTCTTT. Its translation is CASSQPPGGAFF.

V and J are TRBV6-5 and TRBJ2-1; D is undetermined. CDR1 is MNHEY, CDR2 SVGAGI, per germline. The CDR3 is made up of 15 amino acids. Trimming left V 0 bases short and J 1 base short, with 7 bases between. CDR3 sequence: CASSYSGLSYNEQFF. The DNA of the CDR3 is TGTGCCAGCAGTTACTCTGGCTTGTCCTACAATGAGCAGTTCTTC.

The CDR3 sequence is CALSRLYSTRETQYF. CDR3 DNA sequence: TGTGCACTCAGCAGACTCTATTCAACGAGGGAGACCCAGTACTTC. The chain links TRBV24-1 to TRBJ2-5; D gene unclear. This CDR3 comprises 15 residues. CDR1 KGHDR and CDR2 SFDVKD come from the germline V gene.

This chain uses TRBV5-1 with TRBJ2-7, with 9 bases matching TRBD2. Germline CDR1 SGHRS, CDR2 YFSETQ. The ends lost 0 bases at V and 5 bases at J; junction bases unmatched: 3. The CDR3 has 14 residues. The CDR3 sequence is CASSLVSGGHEQYF. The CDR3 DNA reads TGCGCCAGCAGCTTGGTTAGCGGGGGACACGAGCAGTACTTC. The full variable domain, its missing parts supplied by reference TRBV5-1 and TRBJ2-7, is KAGVTQTPRYLIKTRGQQVTLSCSPISGHRSVSWYQQTPGQGLQFLFEYFSETQRNKGNFPGRFSGRQFSNSRSEMNVSTLELGDSALYLCASSLVSGGHEQYFGPGTRLTVT.

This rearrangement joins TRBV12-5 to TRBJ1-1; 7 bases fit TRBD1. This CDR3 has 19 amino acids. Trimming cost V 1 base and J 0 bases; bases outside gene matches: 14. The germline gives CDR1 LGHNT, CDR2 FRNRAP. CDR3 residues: CASGLASYEGARVNTEAFF. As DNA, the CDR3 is TGTGCTAGTGGTTTGGCCAGTTATGAGGGGGCGAGGGTGAACACTGAAGCTTTCTTT.